What follows describes a single T cell receptor (beta chain). This clone occurred once. It lacks a known antigen. There are no base qualities to consult, and no much larger clone falls within one base. These data come from a study of blood T cell repertoires in COVID-19 (dated by TCRdb to 2018 to 2021). As for the study more broadly: Samples covering the acute and convalescent phases of COVID-19 were provided by collaborators in the United States, Italy and Spain. The material from the prospective study consisted of cDNA or gDNA derived from T cells, B-cell-depleted T cells, or PBMCs. The dataset comprised deeply sampled blood TCRbeta repertoires from subjects exposed to, actively infected with, or recovered from COVID-19. The repertoires were made available in a free public database intended to serve as a resource for research on the immune response to SARS-CoV-2. The samples were drawn from the first 160 participants of the ongoing ImmuneRACE study and from about 1,200 subjects provided by 6 global collaborators. A de-identified subject ID, COVID-19 status, age in years and sex were almost always included in the sample metadata. Where HLA class I and class II types were available, the types were taken from metadata supplied by the sample provider, not from assay-based typing.

General findings and caveats noted by the study authors: How much clinical and demographic metadata was included differed by source and by participant, and the metadata was provided uncurated.

TCRbeta CDR3 regions were amplified from genomic DNA by means of the immunoSEQ Assay, a bias-controlled multiplex PCR. The paper's processing steps were these. Within the assay, amplification of reference gene primers was used to estimate how many nucleated cells each sample contained. To quantify the absolute abundance of each unique TCRbeta CDR3 rearrangement, sequence reads were collapsed and filtered. For each sample, productive Simpson clonality was calculated as the square root of Simpson's diversity index over productive rearrangements. TCRdb obtained this table from immuneACCESS and retained in-frame rearrangements with V and J assigned. These tables miss some clones; where compared with another copy, unresolved V genes account for less than half of the shortfall, and the remainder is unexplained. Clone size and the V and J calls come from that table; the DNA yielded D and trimming. The sample table shows about 310,000 clones, and around 89% are seen once. Clones ranked in the top ten supply roughly a tenth of the sample.

Enrolling through a virtual design, the prospective study's participants ranged in age from roughly 18 to 89 years and lived across approximately 25 United States geographic areas. In the prospective study, cohorts were assigned on the basis of participant-reported clinical history obtained from a screening survey and a study questionnaire. For ImmuneRACE Cohort 3, a participant was defined as recovered based on two consecutive negative NP/OP PCR tests, clearance by a healthcare professional, or resolution of symptoms. Each participant in the prospective study had whole blood, serum and a nasopharyngeal or oropharyngeal swab collected by mobile phlebotomists. Additional blood draws and questionnaires over an approximately two-month period could optionally be provided by prospective study participants. Blood samples from the prospective study were shipped frozen or at room temperature prior to DNA extraction.

The receptor comes from a woman aged 40 to 55 who had recovered from COVID-19. The material sequenced was PBMCs or T cells enriched from blood (not recorded which).

DNA sequence: TGTGCCAGCAGTTTATCCTCTTATAGCAATCAGCCCCAGCATTTT. The translation is CASSLSSYSNQPQHF. Recombination linked TRBV27 to TRBJ1-5; the D gene cannot be named for sure. A distance of 6 bases separates the germline ends of V and J, which lose 0 bases and 0 bases respectively. Based on the germline V gene (reference sequence), the CDR1 and CDR2 sequences are MNHEY and SMNVEV. The CDR3 spans 15 residues, from the cysteine through the phenylalanine. Just CDR3 DNA is preserved here, 45 bases in frame from base 1.